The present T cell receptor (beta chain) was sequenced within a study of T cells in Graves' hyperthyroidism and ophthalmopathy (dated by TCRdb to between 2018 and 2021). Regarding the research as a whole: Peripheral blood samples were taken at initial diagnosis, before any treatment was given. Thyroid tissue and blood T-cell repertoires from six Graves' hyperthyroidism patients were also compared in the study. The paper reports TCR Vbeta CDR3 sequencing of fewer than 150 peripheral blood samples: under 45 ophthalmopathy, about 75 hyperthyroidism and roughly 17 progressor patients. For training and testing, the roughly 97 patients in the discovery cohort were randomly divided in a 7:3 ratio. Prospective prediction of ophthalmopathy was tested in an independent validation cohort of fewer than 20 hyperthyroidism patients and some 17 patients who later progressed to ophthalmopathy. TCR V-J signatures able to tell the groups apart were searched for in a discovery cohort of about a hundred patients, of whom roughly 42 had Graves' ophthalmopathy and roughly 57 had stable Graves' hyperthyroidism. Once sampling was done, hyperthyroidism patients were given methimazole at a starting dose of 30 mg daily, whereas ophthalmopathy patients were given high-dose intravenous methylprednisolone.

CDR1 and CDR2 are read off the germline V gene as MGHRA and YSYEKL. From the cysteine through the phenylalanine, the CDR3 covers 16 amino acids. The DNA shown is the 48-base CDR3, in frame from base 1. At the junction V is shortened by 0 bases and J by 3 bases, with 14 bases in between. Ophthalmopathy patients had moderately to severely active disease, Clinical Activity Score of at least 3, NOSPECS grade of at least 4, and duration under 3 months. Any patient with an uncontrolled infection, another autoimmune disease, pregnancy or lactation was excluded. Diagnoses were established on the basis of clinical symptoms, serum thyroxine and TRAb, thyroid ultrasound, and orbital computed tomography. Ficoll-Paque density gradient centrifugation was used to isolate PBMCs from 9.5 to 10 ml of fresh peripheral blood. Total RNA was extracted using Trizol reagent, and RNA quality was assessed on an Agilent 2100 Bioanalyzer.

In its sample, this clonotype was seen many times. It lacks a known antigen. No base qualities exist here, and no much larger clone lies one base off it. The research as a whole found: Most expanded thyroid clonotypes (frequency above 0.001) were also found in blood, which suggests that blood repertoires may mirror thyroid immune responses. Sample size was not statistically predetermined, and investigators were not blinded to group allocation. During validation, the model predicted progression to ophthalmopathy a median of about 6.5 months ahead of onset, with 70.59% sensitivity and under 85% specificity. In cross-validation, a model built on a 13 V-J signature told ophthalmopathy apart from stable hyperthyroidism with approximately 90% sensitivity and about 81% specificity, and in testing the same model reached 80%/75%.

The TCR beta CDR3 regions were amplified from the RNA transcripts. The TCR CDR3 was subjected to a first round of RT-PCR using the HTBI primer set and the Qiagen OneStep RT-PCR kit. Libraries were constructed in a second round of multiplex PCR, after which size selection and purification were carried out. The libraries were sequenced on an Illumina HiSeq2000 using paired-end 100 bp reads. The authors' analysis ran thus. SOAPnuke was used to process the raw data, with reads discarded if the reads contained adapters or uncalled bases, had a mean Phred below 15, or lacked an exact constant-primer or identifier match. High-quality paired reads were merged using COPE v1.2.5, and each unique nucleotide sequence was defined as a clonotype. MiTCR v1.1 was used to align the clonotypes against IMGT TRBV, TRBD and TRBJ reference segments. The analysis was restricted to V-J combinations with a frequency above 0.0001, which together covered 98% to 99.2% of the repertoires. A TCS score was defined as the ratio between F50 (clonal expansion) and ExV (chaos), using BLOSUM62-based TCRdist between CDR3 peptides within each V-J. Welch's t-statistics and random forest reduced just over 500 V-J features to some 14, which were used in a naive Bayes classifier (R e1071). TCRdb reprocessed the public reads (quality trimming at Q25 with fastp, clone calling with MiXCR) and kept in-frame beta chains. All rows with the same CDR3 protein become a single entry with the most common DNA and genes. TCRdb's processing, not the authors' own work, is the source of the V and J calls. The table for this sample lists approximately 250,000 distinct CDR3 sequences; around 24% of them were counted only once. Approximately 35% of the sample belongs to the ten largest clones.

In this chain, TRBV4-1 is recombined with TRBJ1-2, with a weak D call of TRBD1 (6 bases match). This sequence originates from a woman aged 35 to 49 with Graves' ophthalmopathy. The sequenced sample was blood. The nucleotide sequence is TGCGCCAGCAGCCAAGATCGGCAGGGGAATCACTATGGCTACACCTTC. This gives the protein CASSQDRQGNHYGYTF.